A selection of T cell receptor beta chains follows, all from one sample in a study of spatial heterogeneity in lung cancer. A single record per CDR3 protein comes from TCRdb applying MiXCR to the 5' RACE reads. The table includes about 13,000 distinct CDR3 sequences, approximately 4.8% detected once. Here the sequenced sample was lung tumor tissue, taken at surgery. The receptors here all came from a male donor with early-stage non-small cell lung cancer. The CDR3 runs from the conserved cysteine through the conserved F or W. The D gene is left open where the match is weak. Clone sizes are given selectively: once, few, many, or a class where the clone is expanded.

many | TRBJ2-7 | TRBV6-1 | - | TGTGCCAGCAGTGAACGCCCCTCTCCACACTTTTCCGAGCAGTACTTC | CASSERPSPHFSEQYF
many | TRBJ1-5 | TRBV11-3 | - | TGTGCCAGCAGCTTATGCCTGATCGCTAGCAATCAGCCCCAGCATTTT | CASSLCLIASNQPQHF
many | TRBJ2-5 | TRBV5-6 | - | TGTGCCAGCAGCTGGGACACCGAAGAGACCCAGTACTTC | CASSWDTEETQYF
many | TRBJ2-7 | TRBV13 | TRBD2 | TGTGCCAGCAGCTCTGGACTAGCGGGGGCCTACGAGCAGTACTTC | CASSSGLAGAYEQYF
many | TRBJ2-4 | TRBV4-1 | - | TGCGCCAGCAGCCAACAGGTTTTGGGCATTCAGTACTTC | CASSQQVLGIQYF
many | TRBJ1-5 | TRBV12-3/TRBV12-4 | - | TGTGCCAGCAGTTTGGGGGGTCAGCCCCAGCATTTT | CASSLGGQPQHF
- | TRBJ2-2 | TRBV15 | TRBD1 | TGTGCCACCAGCAGAGGAGGACAGGGCTGGAGCACCGGGGAGCTGTTTTTT | CATSRGGQGWSTGELFF
many | TRBJ2-5 | TRBV29-1 | TRBD2 | TGCAGCGCCGGACTAGCGGGGGAGACCCAGTACTTC | CSAGLAGETQYF
many | TRBJ2-1 | TRBV18 | - | TGTGCCAGCTCACTATACAATGAGCAGTTCTTC | CASSLYNEQFF
many | TRBJ1-3 | TRBV12-3/TRBV12-4 | - | TGTGCCAGCAGTCGACTCACAGTCGAAGGCACCATATATTTT | CASSRLTVEGTIYF
many | TRBJ2-1 | TRBV7-2 | - | TGTGCCAGCAGCTTACTGGGGATCTACAATGAGCAGTTCTTC | CASSLLGIYNEQFF
many | TRBJ2-7 | TRBV5-1 | - | TGCGCCAGCAGCCCCCGGAGCGTGGGGCCCTACGAGCAGTACTTC | CASSPRSVGPYEQYF
many | TRBJ2-4 | TRBV7-9 | - | TGTGCCAGCAGCTTTGGTTCCGGGAACATTCAGTACTTC | CASSFGSGNIQYF
many | TRBJ1-4 | TRBV7-2 | - | TGTGCCAGCAGCCTAGACAGGCTTGGACTGTTTTTT | CASSLDRLGLFF
- | TRBJ2-5 | TRBV12-3/TRBV12-4 | - | - | CASSRTGGFLETQYF
- | TRBJ1-1 | TRBV20-1 | - | TGCAGTGCTTATAGAGGGACTGAAGCTTTCTTT | CSAYRGTEAFF
many | TRBJ1-5 | TRBV6-2/TRBV6-3 | - | TGTGCCAGCACCCCGTATAGCAATCAGCCCCAGCATTTT | CASTPYSNQPQHF
many | TRBJ2-1 | TRBV20-1 | - | TGCAGTGCCCAGTCGATTGGAGGGGTTGATGAGCAGTTCTTC | CSAQSIGGVDEQFF
many | TRBJ1-5 | TRBV28 | - | TGTGCCAGCAGTTTGAACAATCAGCCCCAGCATTTT | CASSLNNQPQHF
few | TRBJ1-5 | TRBV5-5 | - | TGTGCCAGCAGCTTCGACCCCAGTCAGCCCCAGCATTTT | CASSFDPSQPQHF
many | TRBJ1-1 | TRBV11-2 | - | TGTGCCAGCAGCTTAGAAAAATGGGATAAAGCTTTCTTT | CASSLEKWDKAFF
many | TRBJ2-1 | TRBV6-1 | TRBD1 | TGTGCCAGCGGGCACAGGGGCGGCAATGAGCAGTTCTTC | CASGHRGGNEQFF
few | TRBJ2-7 | TRBV6-2/TRBV6-3 | - | TGTGCCAGCAGAAGGGTCTACGAGCAGTACTTC | CASRRVYEQYF
- | TRBJ1-2 | TRBV20-1 | - | TGCAGTGCTCCCACGAGCGGTGGCATTACTAACTATGGCTACACCTTC | CSAPTSGGITNYGYTF
many | TRBJ1-2 | TRBV11-2 | - | TGTGCCAGCAGCCCTTCTATGACAGTTGGCTACACCTTC | CASSPSMTVGYTF
many | TRBJ1-2 | TRBV2 | TRBD1 | TGTGCCAGCACGAGGGGACAGGAGTATGGCTACACCTTC | CASTRGQEYGYTF
many | TRBJ2-7 | TRBV12-3/TRBV12-4 | - | TGTGCCAGCAGTCCATCGGGGGCCTTACCTAGGGGCCAGTACTTC | CASSPSGALPRGQYF
many | TRBJ2-1 | TRBV7-2 | TRBD2 | TGTGCCAGCACCCGATCTAGCGGGGGCCACAATGAGCAGTTCTTC | CASTRSSGGHNEQFF
- | TRBJ1-3 | TRBV14 | - | TGTGCCAGCAGCCCCGGGGAAAGGTGGAACACCATATATTTT | CASSPGERWNTIYF
many | TRBJ1-2 | TRBV5-6 | - | TGTGCCAGCAGCTTGGGCCCCGGTGGCTACACCTTC | CASSLGPGGYTF
many | TRBJ2-2 | TRBV6-5 | - | TGTGCCAGCAGTTACGTGGGGGGCGCTTCGGCCGGGGAGCTGTTTTTT | CASSYVGGASAGELFF
few | TRBJ1-2 | TRBV29-1 | - | TGCAGCGTTGAACCCGGGGGGAATGGCTACACCTTC | CSVEPGGNGYTF